The 9 T cell receptor beta chains below all came from one sample that was sequenced in a study of blood T cell repertoires in COVID-19. The method was immunoSEQ multiplex PCR; TCRdb's version includes in-frame clones alone and lacks a portion of them. The top ten clones hold approximately 10% of a sample with under 250,000 clones, about nine tenths of them seen once. Input material: peripheral blood. The receptor source for this set is a man aged 50-60 years with COVID-19, enrolled during active disease.

Concerning this clone itself: One end of the junction is discordant with germline, which a read error may explain. The chain uses TRBV28 and TRBJ1-2; D is uncertain. The CDR3 is 14 amino acids. Germline CDR1 MDHEN, CDR2 SYDVKM. The CDR3 is CARSLAGYLSGYTF. In nucleotides, the CDR3 is TGTGCCAGGAGTTTGGCCGGGTATTTGAGTGGCTACACCTTC.

V and J are TRBV27 and TRBJ2-7; tentative D call: TRBD1 (5 bases). The CDR3 loop spans 15 amino acids. Trimming removed 2 bases at V and 2 bases at J, with 13 bases between. Germline V gene data show CDR1 as MNHEY and CDR2 as SMNVEV (reference sequence). This CDR3 reads CASSLSRGSPYEQYF. The CDR3 DNA follows: TGTGCCAGCAGTTTAAGTAGGGGTAGCCCCTACGAGCAGTACTTC.

This clone occurred a few times. This chain links TRBV30 with TRBJ2-3; 8 bases line up with TRBD2. Trimming cost V 4 bases and J 4 bases; bases outside gene matches: 16. The germline V gene encodes CDR1 GTSNPN and CDR2 SVGIG (reference sequence). This CDR3 has 17 amino acids. The CDR3 DNA reads TGTGCCTGGACCCCTCTCGGGGGGAGCGGGAGCCCAGATACGCAGTATTTT. It is translated as CAWTPLGGSGSPDTQYF.

This clone was observed once. V usage is TRBV6-5 and J usage is TRBJ2-7; a possible D gene is TRBD2 (6 bases). V was trimmed by 2 bases and J by 2 bases, leaving 10 bases between them. The germline CDR1 and CDR2 sequences are MNHEY and SVGAGI. CDR3 size: 14 residues. The CDR3 sequence is CASSYDVAAYEQYF. For the CDR3, the DNA is TGTGCCAGCAGTTACGACGTAGCGGCCTACGAGCAGTACTTC.

The table lists this clone with a count of one. The CDR3 here is CASSYGPVSNTEAFF. The CDR3 DNA follows: TGTGCCAGCAGTTACGGGCCCGTATCAAACACTGAAGCTTTCTTT. The V gene is TRBV6-5, the J gene TRBJ1-1; no clear D. Between the trimmed V and J ends, which lost 2 bases and 2 bases, there was a span of 12 bases. Germline V gene lookup returns CDR1 MNHEY and CDR2 SVGAGI. The CDR3 loop spans 15 amino acids.

The chain links TRBV21-1 to TRBJ1-2. TRBV21-1 is noted as a pseudogene. The CDR3 is made up of 14 amino acids. The CDR3 sequence is CASTRGDFCYGYTF. The CDR3 DNA sequence: TGTGCCAGCACCCGGGGAGATTTTTGCTATGGCTACACCTTC.

The chain joins TRBV6-6 to TRBJ2-1; 11 bases are shared with TRBD2. The CDR3 sequence is 18 residues long. Trimming took 5 bases from V and 7 from J; bases not matched to a gene: 16. CDR1 and CDR2 from the germline V gene are MNHNY and SVGAGI (reference sequence). CDR3 in amino acids: CASSPHVRPSGRPNEQFF. CDR3 coding DNA: TGTGCCAGCAGTCCCCACGTCCGGCCTAGCGGGAGGCCGAATGAGCAGTTCTTC.

This clone was found once. This chain connects TRBV15 to TRBJ1-2; the match to TRBD1 covers 8 bases. The CDR3 consists of 19 residues. The J segment lost 2 bases and the V segment lost 5 bases, leaving 19 bases of the junction unmatched. CDR1 is LNHNV, CDR2 YYDKDF, per germline (reference sequence). The CDR3 DNA reads as TGTGCCACCAGCGGCGTTGACAGGGGCGATCCAAATCTAAACTATGGCTACACCTTC. As protein: CATSGVDRGDPNLNYGYTF.

The chain has TRBV7-9 and TRBJ2-3, with TRBD2 identical over 7 bases. The germline V gene has CDR1 SEHNR and CDR2 FQNEAQ (reference sequence). The junction had 6 bases not matched to a gene; V was cut back by 3 bases and J by 0 bases. The CDR3 runs to 16 residues. CDR3 amino acids: CASSLWRLASTDTQYF. CDR3 nucleotide sequence: TGTGCCAGCAGCTTGTGGCGACTAGCCAGCACAGATACGCAGTATTTT.